This T cell receptor beta chain was sequenced during a study of cytomegalovirus exposure and HLA in healthy donors. Study-wide results and caveats: A prior analysis recorded that most TCR beta V segments were productive about 90% or about 30% of the time.

Samples came from healthy bone marrow donors. A remark on this clone: Its target is unknown.

Unmatched junction bases numbered 5, after V lost 4 bases and J lost 1 base. This CDR3 is 15 amino acids long. CDR1 is SGHTA and CDR2 is FQGNSA in the germline V gene. The PCR had 60 Vbeta and 13 Jbeta primers. Assay used: immunoSEQ multiplex PCR; TCRdb lists only in-frame clones, some missing. The sample gives more than 200,000 clones, 70% to 90% of which show up once; around 1.4% is in the top ten. What was sequenced was PBMCs. The chain has TRBV7-2 and TRBJ2-7; 9 bases are shared with TRBD2. This TCR derives from a human donor in good health. The DNA for the CDR3 is TGTGCCAGCAGCTCCCGGCTAGCGGGGTCCTACGAGCAGTACTTC. Translation: CASSSRLAGSYEQYF.